This TCR beta chain was identified during a study of blood T cell repertoires in COVID-19. Study overall: COVID-19 samples, acute and convalescent, were from the United States, Italy and Spain. In each case, the material was cDNA or gDNA derived from T cells, B-cell-depleted T cells, or PBMCs.

Per germline, CDR1 SQVTM and CDR2 ANQGSEA. The CDR3 runs to 15 residues. Trimming removed 2 bases from V and 3 bases from J; junction bases left unmatched: 6. Under the authors' procedure: By means of reference gene primer amplification, nucleated cell counts were estimated. Only in-frame clones appear in the TCRdb table, and some are missing; sequencing was by immunoSEQ multiplex PCR. Clone size and the V and J calls come from that table; the DNA yielded D and trimming. The profile shows some 200,000 clones, around nine tenths of them singletons. The specimen was peripheral blood. This clonotype was obtained from a man in his forties with active or convalescent COVID-19. The chain is built from TRBV29-1 and TRBJ2-1; 8 positions match TRBD1. The CDR3 loop reads CSVETGTGHYNEQFF. CDR3 nucleotides: TGCAGCGTTGAAACCGGGACAGGTCACTACAATGAGCAGTTCTTC.